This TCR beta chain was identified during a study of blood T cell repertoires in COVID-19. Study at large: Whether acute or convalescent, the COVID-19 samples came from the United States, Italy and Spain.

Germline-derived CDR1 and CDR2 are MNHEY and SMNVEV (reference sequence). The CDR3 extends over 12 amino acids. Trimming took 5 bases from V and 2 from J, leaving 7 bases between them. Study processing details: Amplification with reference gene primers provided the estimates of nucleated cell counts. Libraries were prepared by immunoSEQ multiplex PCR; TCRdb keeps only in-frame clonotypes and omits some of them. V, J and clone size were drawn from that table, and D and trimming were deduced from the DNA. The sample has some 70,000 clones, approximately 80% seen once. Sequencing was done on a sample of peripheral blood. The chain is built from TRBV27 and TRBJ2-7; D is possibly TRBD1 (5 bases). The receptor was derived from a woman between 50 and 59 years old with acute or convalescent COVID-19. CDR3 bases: TGTGCCAGCAGTGCAGGGCCCTACGAGCAGTACTTC. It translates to CASSAGPYEQYF.